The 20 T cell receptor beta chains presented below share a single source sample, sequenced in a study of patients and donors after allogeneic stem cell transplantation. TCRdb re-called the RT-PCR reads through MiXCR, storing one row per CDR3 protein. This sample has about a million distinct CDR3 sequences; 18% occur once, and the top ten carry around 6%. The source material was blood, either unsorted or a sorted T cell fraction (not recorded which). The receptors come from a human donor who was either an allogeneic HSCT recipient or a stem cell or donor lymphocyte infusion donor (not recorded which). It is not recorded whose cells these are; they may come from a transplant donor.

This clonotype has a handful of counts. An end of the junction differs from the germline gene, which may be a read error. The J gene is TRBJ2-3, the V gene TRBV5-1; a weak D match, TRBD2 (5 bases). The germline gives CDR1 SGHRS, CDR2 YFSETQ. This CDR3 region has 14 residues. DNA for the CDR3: TGTGCCAGCAGCCTCGTAGGGAGTGCAGATACGCAGTATTTT. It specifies CASSLVGSADTQYF.

The DNA for the CDR3 is TGTGCCAGCTCACCCCCTGGGCCCTTCTACGAGCAGTACTTC. This codes for CASSPPGPFYEQYF. The genes are TRBV18 and TRBJ2-7; D remains unclear. CDR3 length: 14 amino acids. Deletions cut 3 bases from V and 3 bases from J, with 12 bases between. Germline assignment: CDR1 KGHSH and CDR2 LQKENI.

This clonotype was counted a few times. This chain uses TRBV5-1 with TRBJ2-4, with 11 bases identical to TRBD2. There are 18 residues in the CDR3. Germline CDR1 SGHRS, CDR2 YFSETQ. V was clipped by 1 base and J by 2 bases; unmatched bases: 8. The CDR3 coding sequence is TGCGCCAGCAGCTTGATTACTAGCGGGAGTCGGTCCAAAAACATTCAGTACTTC. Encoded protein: CASSLITSGSRSKNIQYF.

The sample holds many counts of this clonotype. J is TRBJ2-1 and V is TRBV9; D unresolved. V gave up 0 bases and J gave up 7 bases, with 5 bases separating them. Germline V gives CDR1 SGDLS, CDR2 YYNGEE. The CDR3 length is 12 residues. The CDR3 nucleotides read TGTGCCAGCAGCGTAGACGGGAATGAGCAGTTCTTC. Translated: CASSVDGNEQFF.

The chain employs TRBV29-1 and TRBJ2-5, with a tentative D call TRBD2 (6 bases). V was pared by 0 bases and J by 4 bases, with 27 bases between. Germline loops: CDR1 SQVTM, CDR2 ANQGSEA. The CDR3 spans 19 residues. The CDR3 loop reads CSVEDPARWGTGRGETQYF. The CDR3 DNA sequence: TGCAGCGTTGAAGATCCCGCCCGGTGGGGGACCGGGAGAGGAGAGACCCAGTACTTC. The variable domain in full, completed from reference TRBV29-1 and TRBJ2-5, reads SAVISQKPSRDICQRGTSLTIQCQVDSQVTMMFWYRQQPGQSLTLIATANQGSEATYESGFVIDKFPISRPNLTFSTLTVSNMSPEDSSIYLCSVEDPARWGTGRGETQYFGPGTRLLVL.

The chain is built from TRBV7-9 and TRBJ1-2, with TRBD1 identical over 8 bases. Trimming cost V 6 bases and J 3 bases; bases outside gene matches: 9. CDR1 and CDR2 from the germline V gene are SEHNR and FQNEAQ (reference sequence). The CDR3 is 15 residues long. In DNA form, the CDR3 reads TGTGCCAGCAGAAGACAGGGGTTTACAGACTATGGCTACACCTTC. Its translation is CASRRQGFTDYGYTF.

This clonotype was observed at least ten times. CDR3 residues: CASSVVEDTQYF. The CDR3 DNA sequence: TGTGCCAGCAGCGTAGTTGAAGATACGCAGTATTTT. This sequence joins TRBV9 and TRBJ2-3; D remains ambiguous. Germline-derived CDR1 and CDR2 are SGDLS and YYNGEE. V was pared by 0 bases and J by 5 bases, with 4 bases between. This CDR3 has 12 residues.

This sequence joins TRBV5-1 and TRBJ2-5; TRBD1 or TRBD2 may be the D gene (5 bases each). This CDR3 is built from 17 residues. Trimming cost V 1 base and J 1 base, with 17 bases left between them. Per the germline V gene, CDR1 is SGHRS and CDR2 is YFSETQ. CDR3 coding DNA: TGCGCCAGCAGCTTGTGGGGACGTCAGGGATCCCAAGAGACCCAGTACTTC. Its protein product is CASSLWGRQGSQETQYF. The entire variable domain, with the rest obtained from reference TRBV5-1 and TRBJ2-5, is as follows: KAGVTQTPRYLIKTRGQQVTLSCSPISGHRSVSWYQQTPGQGLQFLFEYFSETQRNKGNFPGRFSGRQFSNSRSEMNVSTLELGDSALYLCASSLWGRQGSQETQYFGPGTRLLVL.

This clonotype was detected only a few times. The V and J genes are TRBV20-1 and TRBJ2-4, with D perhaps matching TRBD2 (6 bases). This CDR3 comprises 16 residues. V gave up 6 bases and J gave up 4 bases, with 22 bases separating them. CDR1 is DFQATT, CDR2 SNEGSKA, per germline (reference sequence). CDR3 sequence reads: CSALEGPRDGKNIQYF. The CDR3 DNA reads TGCAGTGCCCTGGAGGGCCCTCGCGACGGAAAAAACATTCAGTACTTC.

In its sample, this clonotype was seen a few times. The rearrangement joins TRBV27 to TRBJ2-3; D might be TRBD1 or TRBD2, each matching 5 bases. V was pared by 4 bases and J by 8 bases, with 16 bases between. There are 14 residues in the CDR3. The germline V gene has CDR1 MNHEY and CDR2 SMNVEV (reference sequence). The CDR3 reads CASSSGRGVGTQYF. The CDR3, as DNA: TGTGCCAGCAGTTCAGGTCGGGGCGTTGGTACGCAGTATTTT.

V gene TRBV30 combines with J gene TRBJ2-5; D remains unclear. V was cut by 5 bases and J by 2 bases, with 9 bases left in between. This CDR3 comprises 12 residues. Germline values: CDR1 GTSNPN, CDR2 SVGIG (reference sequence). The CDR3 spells CAWGSRQETQYF. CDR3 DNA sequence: TGTGCCTGGGGATCCAGGCAAGAGACCCAGTACTTC. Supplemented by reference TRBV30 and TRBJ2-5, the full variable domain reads SQTIHQWPATLVQPVGSPLSLECTVEGTSNPNLYWYRQAAGRGLQLLFYSVGIGQISSEVPQNLSASRPQDRQFILSSKKLLLSDSGFYLCAWGSRQETQYFGPGTRLLVL.

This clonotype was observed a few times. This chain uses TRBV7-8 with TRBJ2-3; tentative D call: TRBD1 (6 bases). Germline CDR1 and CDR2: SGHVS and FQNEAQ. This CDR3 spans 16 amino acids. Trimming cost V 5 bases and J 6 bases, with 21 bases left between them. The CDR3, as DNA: TGTGCCAGCAGCCCTGATACAGGGAAACAAATCGATACGCAGTATTTT. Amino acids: CASSPDTGKQIDTQYF.

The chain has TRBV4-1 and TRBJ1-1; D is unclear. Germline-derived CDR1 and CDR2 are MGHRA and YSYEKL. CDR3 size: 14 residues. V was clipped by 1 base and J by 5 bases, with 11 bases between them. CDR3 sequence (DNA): TGCGCCAGCAGCCAAGGGCAATTATGGACTGAAGCTTTCTTT. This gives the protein CASSQGQLWTEAFF.

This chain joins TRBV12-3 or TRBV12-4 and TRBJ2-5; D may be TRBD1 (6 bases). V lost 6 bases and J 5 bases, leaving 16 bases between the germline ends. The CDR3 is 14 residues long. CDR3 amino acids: CASSPHQGRETQYF. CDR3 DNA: TGTGCCAGCAGCCCACACCAGGGGCGGGAGACCCAGTACTTC.

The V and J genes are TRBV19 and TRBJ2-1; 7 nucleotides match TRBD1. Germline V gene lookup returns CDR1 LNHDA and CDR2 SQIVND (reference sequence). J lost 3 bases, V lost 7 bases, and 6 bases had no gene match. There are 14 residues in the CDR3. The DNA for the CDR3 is TGTGCCAGTACTCCGGGACAGTTCTACAATGAGCAGTTCTTC. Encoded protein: CASTPGQFYNEQFF. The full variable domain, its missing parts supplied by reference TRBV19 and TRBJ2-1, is DGGITQSPKYLFRKEGQNVTLSCEQNLNHDAMYWYRQDPGQGLRLIYYSQIVNDFQKGDIAEGYSVSREKKESFPLTVTSAQKNPTAFYLCASTPGQFYNEQFFGPGTRLTVL.

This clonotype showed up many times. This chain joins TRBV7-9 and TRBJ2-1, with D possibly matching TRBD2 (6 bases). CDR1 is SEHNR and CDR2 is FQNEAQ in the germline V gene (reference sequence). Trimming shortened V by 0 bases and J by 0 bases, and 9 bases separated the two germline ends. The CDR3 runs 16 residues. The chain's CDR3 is CASSLAAGSSYNEQFF. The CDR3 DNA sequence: TGTGCCAGCAGCTTAGCGGCGGGGAGCTCCTACAATGAGCAGTTCTTC.

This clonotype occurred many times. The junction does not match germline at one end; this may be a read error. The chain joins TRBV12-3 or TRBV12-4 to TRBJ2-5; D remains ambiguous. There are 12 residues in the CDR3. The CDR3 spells CASGLRLETQYF. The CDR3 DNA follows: TGTGCCAGCGGTTTAAGGTTGGAGACCCAGTACTTC.

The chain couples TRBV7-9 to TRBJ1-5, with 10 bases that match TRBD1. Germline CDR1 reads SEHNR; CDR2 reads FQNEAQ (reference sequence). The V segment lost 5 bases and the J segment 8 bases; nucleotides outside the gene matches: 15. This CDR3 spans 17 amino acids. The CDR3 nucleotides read TGTGCCAGCAGCCCAGAAAATCCCGGGACAGGGGCCAAGCCCCAGCATTTT. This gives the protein CASSPENPGTGAKPQHF.

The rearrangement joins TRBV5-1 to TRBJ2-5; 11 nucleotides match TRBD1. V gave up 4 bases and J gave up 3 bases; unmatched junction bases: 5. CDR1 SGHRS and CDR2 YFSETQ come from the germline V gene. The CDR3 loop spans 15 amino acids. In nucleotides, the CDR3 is TGCGCCAGCAGCGTGGACAGGGGGCTCGAAGAGACCCAGTACTTC. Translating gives CASSVDRGLEETQYF.

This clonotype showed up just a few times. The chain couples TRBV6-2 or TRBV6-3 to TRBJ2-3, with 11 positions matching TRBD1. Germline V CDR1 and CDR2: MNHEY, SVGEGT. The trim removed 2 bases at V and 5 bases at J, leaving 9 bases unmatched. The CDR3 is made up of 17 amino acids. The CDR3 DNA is TGTGCCAGCAGTTACCCATCCGGACAGGGGGCGAGAGATACGCAGTATTTT. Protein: CASSYPSGQGARDTQYF.